These T cell receptor beta chains were read from a single sample in a study of T cells in lung cancer brain metastases. The assay was immunoSEQ multiplex PCR, and TCRdb's table has in-frame clones only and misses some. The sample consists of roughly 5,000 clones, around nine tenths of them appearing once. The sample taken for sequencing was tumor tissue from the primary lung tumor. The receptors shown here come from a man aged 65-85 years with non-small cell lung cancer. CDR3s include the opening cysteine and the closing phenylalanine or tryptophan. A D gene is named only where the DNA matches it firmly. Where a row states a size, it is once, few, many or the class of an expanded clone; other rows omit it.

V	J	D	size	CDR3	DNA
TRBV27	TRBJ2-3	-	-	CASSLEDTQYF	TGTGCCAGCAGTTTAGAAGATACGCAGTATTTT
TRBV7-9	TRBJ2-1	TRBD1	-	CASSARTGSNEQFF	TGTGCCAGCAGCGCCCGGACAGGGTCCAATGAGCAGTTCTTC
TRBV19	TRBJ2-2	-	-	CASSIGHKNRWELFF	TGTGCCAGTAGTATAGGACACAAAAATCGGTGGGAGCTGTTTTTT
TRBV6-5	TRBJ1-1	-	-	CASSYSKNTEAFF	TGTGCCAGCAGTTACTCGAAGAACACTGAAGCTTTCTTT
TRBV30	TRBJ2-7	TRBD1	-	CAWSLTGYSDEQYF	TGTGCCTGGAGCCTGACAGGGTATTCTGACGAGCAGTACTTC
TRBV5-1	TRBJ2-3	-	once	CASSHSRGQTDTQYF	TGCGCCAGCAGCCATTCTAGAGGCCAGACAGATACGCAGTATTTT
TRBV30	TRBJ2-3	-	-	CAWSGAPDTQYF	TGTGCCTGGAGTGGAGCCCCAGATACGCAGTATTTT
TRBV30	TRBJ1-2	-	few	CAWSVRRETDGYTF	TGTGCCTGGAGTGTACGAAGAGAGACAGATGGCTACACCTTC
TRBV13	TRBJ2-7	-	-	CASSYREGEQYF	TGTGCCAGCAGCTACAGGGAAGGCGAGCAGTACTTC
TRBV6-5	TRBJ2-3	-	-	CASSVLQGDTQYF	TGTGCCAGCAGTGTACTCCAGGGGGATACGCAGTATTTT
TRBV9	TRBJ2-1	-	once	CASSADPSSYNEQFF	TGTGCCAGCAGCGCCGATCCGAGCTCCTACAATGAGCAGTTCTTC
TRBV6-6	TRBJ2-2	-	once	CASTKVSTTGELFF	TGTGCCAGCACTAAGGTATCGACCACCGGGGAGCTGTTTTTT
TRBV12-2	TRBJ2-3	-	once	CASRLPRGGGRANQDTDTQYF	TGTGCAAGTCGCTTACCCCGTGGTGGCGGGAGGGCCAACCAAGACACAGATACGCAGTATTTT
TRBV10-3	TRBJ1-1	-	-	CAIGGGGTEAFF	TGTGCCATAGGTGGTGGTGGCACTGAAGCTTTCTTT
TRBV7-9	TRBJ2-7	TRBD2	-	CASSFGPGLVTKQYF	TGTGCCAGCAGCTTTGGCCCGGGACTAGTGACGAAGCAGTACTTC
TRBV6-5	TRBJ2-2	TRBD1	-	CASSSPDREDAGELFF	TGTGCCAGCAGTTCCCCGGACAGGGAAGACGCCGGGGAGCTGTTTTTT
TRBV19	TRBJ2-2	-	-	CASSTPTRVRVAGELFF	TGTGCCAGTAGTACCCCCACCAGGGTCAGGGTGGCCGGGGAGCTGTTTTTT
TRBV6-5	TRBJ2-2	-	-	CASNGRSTGELFF	TGTGCCAGCAACGGCAGGTCAACCGGGGAGCTGTTTTTT
TRBV7-9	TRBJ1-1	TRBD1	-	CASSLRQGKNTEAFF	TGTGCCAGCAGCCTACGACAGGGAAAGAACACTGAAGCTTTCTTT
TRBV11-2	TRBJ1-2	-	-	CASSSRGGKTSNYGYTF	TGTGCCAGCAGCTCCAGAGGAGGGAAAACCTCTAACTATGGCTACACCTTC
TRBV14	TRBJ1-1	-	-	CASSPARAEAFF	TGTGCCAGCAGCCCGGCGCGGGCTGAAGCTTTCTTT
TRBV23-1	TRBJ2-1	TRBD2	-	CAKGGAPSGNHEQFF	TGCGCCAAGGGAGGGGCCCCTAGCGGGAATCATGAGCAGTTCTTC
TRBV5-1	TRBJ2-7	-	-	CASSFRDNQVHEQYF	TGCGCCAGCAGCTTCCGGGACAATCAGGTCCACGAGCAGTACTTC
TRBV19	TRBJ2-2	-	once	CASSISGPRATGELFF	TGTGCCAGTAGTATTTCGGGTCCACGGGCCACCGGGGAGCTGTTTTTT
TRBV14	TRBJ1-1	TRBD1	-	CASSQRTGARTEAFF	TGTGCCAGCAGCCAAAGGACAGGGGCGCGAACTGAAGCTTTCTTT
TRBV30	TRBJ1-2	-	few	CAWSGLFPWSPEGGYTF	TGTGCCTGGAGTGGCCTTTTCCCTTGGTCCCCCGAGGGTGGCTACACCTTC
TRBV11-3	TRBJ2-5	TRBD2	-	CASSSRLAGMETQYF	TGTGCCAGCAGCTCGAGACTAGCGGGGATGGAGACCCAGTACTTC
TRBV7-9	TRBJ1-2	-	-	CASSQRQASLYGYTF	TGTGCCAGCAGCCAAAGACAGGCCTCCCTCTATGGCTACACCTTC
TRBV18	TRBJ2-2	-	few	CASSPLMRRRNTGELFF	TGTGCCAGCTCACCACTGATGAGGAGGAGAAACACCGGGGAGCTGTTTTTT
TRBV6-5	TRBJ2-1	-	-	CASTSEGSYNEQFF	TGTGCCAGCACATCGGAGGGGAGCTACAATGAGCAGTTCTTC
TRBV29-1	TRBJ1-2	-	-	CSVYSGLSYGYTF	TGCAGCGTTTATTCGGGGTTGAGCTATGGCTACACCTTC
TRBV10-2	TRBJ2-3	TRBD2	-	CASSEKLAGGTDTQYF	TGCGCCAGCAGTGAAAAACTAGCGGGGGGCACAGATACGCAGTATTTT
TRBV29-1	TRBJ1-2	-	once	CSVESDNYGYTF	TGCAGCGTTGAATCCGATAACTATGGCTACACCTTC
TRBV2	TRBJ1-5	TRBD1	once	CASSERTGGGQPQHF	TGTGCCAGCAGTGAAAGGACAGGGGGCGGTCAGCCCCAGCATTTT
TRBV9	TRBJ2-1	TRBD2	-	CASSVALAGGSYNEQFF	TGTGCCAGCAGCGTAGCCCTAGCGGGAGGATCCTACAATGAGCAGTTCTTC
TRBV6-5	TRBJ1-1	-	-	CASSQRQLNTEAFF	TGTGCCAGCAGCCAAAGACAGCTGAACACTGAAGCTTTCTTT
TRBV7-9	TRBJ1-6	-	once	CASSLQGNSPLHF	TGTGCCAGCAGCTTGCAGGGAAATTCACCCCTCCACTTT
TRBV2	TRBJ1-2	TRBD1	-	CASSRDSKYGYTF	TGTGCCAGCAGTCGGGACAGCAAGTATGGCTACACCTTC
TRBV27	TRBJ1-4	-	once	CASSPLYATNEKLFF	TGTGCCAGCAGCCCCCTCTACGCAACTAATGAAAAACTGTTTTTT
TRBV6-5	TRBJ1-1	-	-	CASTREANTEAFF	TGTGCCAGTACCAGGGAGGCGAACACTGAAGCTTTCTTT
TRBV19	TRBJ2-4	TRBD1	-	CASSPGQGRDIQYF	TGTGCCAGTAGTCCAGGACAGGGGAGGGACATTCAGTACTTC
TRBV7-9	TRBJ2-1	-	-	CASHSSGYNEQFF	TGTGCCAGCCACTCATCGGGCTACAATGAGCAGTTCTTC
TRBV6-1	TRBJ2-7	TRBD1	-	CASTQTGGTNEQYF	TGTGCCAGCACCCAAACAGGGGGTACAAACGAGCAGTACTTC
TRBV4-1	TRBJ2-7	-	-	CASSQGGQRSYEQYF	TGCGCCAGCAGCCAGGGAGGACAGAGGAGCTACGAGCAGTACTTC
TRBV9	TRBJ1-1	-	-	CASSEGSRRAEAFF	TGTGCCAGCAGCGAGGGGTCCCGGAGGGCTGAAGCTTTCTTT
TRBV6-1	TRBJ2-5	-	-	CASSEAQGRGGETQYF	TGTGCCAGCAGTGAAGCGCAAGGCAGGGGAGGGGAGACCCAGTACTTC
TRBV10-2	TRBJ2-1	TRBD2	-	CASRGLAEQFF	TGCGCCAGCCGGGGACTAGCGGAGCAGTTCTTC
TRBV2	TRBJ1-5	TRBD1	-	CASNEDRLQPQHF	TGTGCCAGCAACGAGGACAGGCTTCAGCCCCAGCATTTT
TRBV6-5	TRBJ2-3	TRBD2	-	CASSYGLAGRADTQYF	TGTGCCAGCAGTTACGGACTAGCGGGTCGCGCAGATACGCAGTATTTT
TRBV6-4	TRBJ1-1	TRBD1	once	CASRDRAGNTEAFF	TGTGCCAGCAGAGACAGGGCGGGGAACACTGAAGCTTTCTTT
TRBV4-1	TRBJ2-4	TRBD2	-	CASSPHRRTSGSWGQNIQYF	TGCGCCAGCAGCCCCCACCGACGGACTAGCGGGAGTTGGGGCCAAAACATTCAGTACTTC
TRBV7-2	TRBJ2-1	-	-	CASSPNGGSWDEQFF	TGTGCCAGCAGCCCTAATGGGGGGAGTTGGGATGAGCAGTTCTTC
TRBV4-1	TRBJ2-7	-	-	CASSQNENSYEQYF	TGCGCCAGCAGCCAAAACGAAAACTCCTACGAGCAGTACTTC